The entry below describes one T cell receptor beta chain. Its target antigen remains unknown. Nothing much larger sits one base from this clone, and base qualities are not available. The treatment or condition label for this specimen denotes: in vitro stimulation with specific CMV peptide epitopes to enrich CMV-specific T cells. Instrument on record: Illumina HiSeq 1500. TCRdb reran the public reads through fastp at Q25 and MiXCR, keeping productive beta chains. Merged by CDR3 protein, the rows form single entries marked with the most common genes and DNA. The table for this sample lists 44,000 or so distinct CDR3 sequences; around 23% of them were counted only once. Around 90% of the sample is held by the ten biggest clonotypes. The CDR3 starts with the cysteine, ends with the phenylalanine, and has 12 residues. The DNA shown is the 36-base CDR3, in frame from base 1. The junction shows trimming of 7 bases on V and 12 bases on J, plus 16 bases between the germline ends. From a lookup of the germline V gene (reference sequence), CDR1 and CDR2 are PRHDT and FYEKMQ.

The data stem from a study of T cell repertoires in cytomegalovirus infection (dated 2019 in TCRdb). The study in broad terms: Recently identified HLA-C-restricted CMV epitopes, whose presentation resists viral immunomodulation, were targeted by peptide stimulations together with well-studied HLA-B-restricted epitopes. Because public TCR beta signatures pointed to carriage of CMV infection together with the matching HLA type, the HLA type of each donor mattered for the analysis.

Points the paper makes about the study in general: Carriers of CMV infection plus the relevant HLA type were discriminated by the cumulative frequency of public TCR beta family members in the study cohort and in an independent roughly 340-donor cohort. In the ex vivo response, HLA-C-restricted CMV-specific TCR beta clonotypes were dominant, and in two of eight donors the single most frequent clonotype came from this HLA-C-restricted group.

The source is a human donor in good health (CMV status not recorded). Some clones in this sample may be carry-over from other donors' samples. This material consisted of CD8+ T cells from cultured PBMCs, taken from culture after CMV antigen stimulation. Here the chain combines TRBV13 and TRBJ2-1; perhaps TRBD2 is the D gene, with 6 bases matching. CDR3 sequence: CASTSGRKGQFF. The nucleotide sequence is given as TGTGCCAGCACCTCCGGGAGAAAGGGGCAGTTCTTC.